Listed below are T cell receptor beta chains from one sample, sequenced in a study of T cell changes during pregnancy in multiple sclerosis. The table came from immunoSEQ multiplex PCR; TCRdb's copy has only in-frame clones and leaves some out. The sample consists of over 35,000 clones, 91% of them appearing once. Here the sequenced sample was CD8+ T cells from peripheral blood mononuclear cells, taken before pregnancy. Source of these receptors: a female donor with multiple sclerosis, enrolled in a pregnancy study. Each CDR3 is given with its conserved first and last residue. Each record gives: V gene, clone size, J gene, D gene, CDR3 protein, CDR3 DNA. A D gene is named only where the DNA matches it firmly. A clone size is listed for some rows: how often the clone was seen (once, few, many), or a class if it is expanded.

>TRBV19|once|TRBJ2-2|TRBD2
CASSFAGGTGELFF
TGTGCCAGTAGTTTTGCGGGAGGCACCGGGGAGCTGTTTTTT
>TRBV7-3|NA|TRBJ2-7|NA
CASSLGHMGYEQYF
TGTGCCAGCAGCTTAGGACACATGGGTTACGAGCAGTACTTC
>TRBV7-9|NA|TRBJ2-1|TRBD2
CASSQPGLAFEQFF
TGTGCCAGCAGCCAGCCGGGACTAGCCTTCGAGCAGTTCTTC
>TRBV5-1|few|TRBJ1-1|NA
CASSSRELNTEAFF
TGCGCCAGCAGCAGCCGGGAACTGAACACTGAAGCTTTCTTT
>TRBV15|NA|TRBJ1-2|TRBD1
CATSGTGGNGYTF
TGTGCCACCTCCGGAACAGGGGGCAATGGCTACACCTTC
>TRBV5-1|NA|TRBJ2-7|NA
CASSFYTDSYEQYF
TGCGCCAGCAGCTTTTATACAGATTCCTACGAGCAGTACTTC
>TRBV5-8|NA|TRBJ2-3|TRBD1
CASSIGQGGDTQYF
TGTGCCAGCAGCATCGGACAGGGGGGAGATACGCAGTATTTT
>TRBV28|NA|TRBJ2-1|NA
CASSRTLGHEQFF
TGTGCCAGCAGCCGAACGCTGGGCCATGAGCAGTTCTTC
>TRBV5-4|NA|TRBJ2-1|NA
CASSVATEEQFF
TGTGCCAGCAGCGTTGCTACTGAAGAGCAGTTCTTC
>TRBV5-1|NA|TRBJ2-1|NA
CASSLAGRNEQFF
TGCGCCAGCAGCTTGGCCGGGAGAAATGAGCAGTTCTTC
>TRBV7-9|NA|TRBJ2-1|TRBD1
CASSMGQGYNEQFF
TGTGCCAGCAGCATGGGACAGGGCTACAATGAGCAGTTCTTC
>TRBV15|NA|TRBJ1-4|NA
CATSTSRATNEKLFF
TGTGCCACCAGCACCTCAAGAGCAACTAATGAAAAACTGTTTTTT
>TRBV27|few|TRBJ2-7|NA
CASSLGGRTYEQYF
TGTGCCAGCAGTTTAGGCGGCCGAACCTACGAGCAGTACTTC
>TRBV15|NA|TRBJ2-2|NA
CATSRDVDFTGELFF
TGTGCCACCAGCAGAGATGTAGACTTCACCGGGGAGCTGTTTTTT
>TRBV29-1|once|TRBJ2-3|TRBD2
CSVTTSGSTDTQYF
TGCAGCGTTACGACTAGCGGGAGCACAGATACGCAGTATTTT
>TRBV27|NA|TRBJ2-1|NA
CASSLSRNYVGEQFF
TGTGCCAGCAGTTTATCGAGGAACTATGTGGGTGAGCAGTTCTTC
>TRBV25-1|once|TRBJ1-5|NA
CASLGDPSNQPQHF
TGTGCCAGCTTAGGGGATCCTAGCAATCAGCCCCAGCATTTT
>TRBV14|NA|TRBJ2-5|TRBD2
CASSQREGAGETQYF
TGTGCCAGCAGCCAAAGGGAGGGAGCAGGCGAGACCCAGTACTTC
>TRBV7-9|NA|TRBJ2-7|NA
CASSPPAEDEQYF
TGTGCCAGCAGCCCACCAGCGGAAGACGAGCAGTACTTC
>TRBV5-4|NA|TRBJ2-1|TRBD1
CASTKYGQVDEQFF
TGTGCCAGCACCAAATATGGACAGGTCGATGAGCAGTTCTTC
>TRBV5-4|NA|TRBJ2-2|NA
CASSDRTLELFF
TGTGCCAGCAGCGATAGAACTTTGGAGCTGTTTTTT
>TRBV9|NA|TRBJ2-1|NA
CASSVAPSGPNNNNEQFF
TGTGCCAGCAGCGTAGCTCCCAGCGGGCCGAACAATAACAATGAGCAGTTCTTC
>TRBV7-6|NA|TRBJ2-7|TRBD2
CASSLEAGEAHEQYF
TGTGCCAGCAGCTTAGAGGCGGGAGAAGCCCACGAGCAGTACTTC